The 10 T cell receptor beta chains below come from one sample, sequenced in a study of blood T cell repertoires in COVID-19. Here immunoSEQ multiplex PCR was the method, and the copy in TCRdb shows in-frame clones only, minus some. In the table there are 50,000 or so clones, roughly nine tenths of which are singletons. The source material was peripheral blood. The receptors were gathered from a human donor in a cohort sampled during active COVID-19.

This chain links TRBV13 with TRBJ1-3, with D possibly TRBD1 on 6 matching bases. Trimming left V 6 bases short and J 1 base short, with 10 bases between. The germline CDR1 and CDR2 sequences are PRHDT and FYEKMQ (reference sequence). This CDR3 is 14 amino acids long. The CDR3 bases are TGTGCCAGCAGAGTCGGACAGTCTGGAAACACCATATATTTT. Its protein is CASRVGQSGNTIYF.

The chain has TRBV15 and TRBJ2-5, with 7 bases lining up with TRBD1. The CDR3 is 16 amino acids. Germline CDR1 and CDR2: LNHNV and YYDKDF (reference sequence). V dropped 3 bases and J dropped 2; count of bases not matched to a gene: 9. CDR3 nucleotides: TGTGCCACCAGCAGGGGGCCGGGACAGAGTCAAGAGACCCAGTACTTC. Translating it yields CATSRGPGQSQETQYF.

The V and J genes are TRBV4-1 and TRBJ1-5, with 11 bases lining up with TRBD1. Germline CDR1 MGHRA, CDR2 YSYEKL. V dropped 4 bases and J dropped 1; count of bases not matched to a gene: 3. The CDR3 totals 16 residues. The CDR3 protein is CASSRGQGGSNQPQHF. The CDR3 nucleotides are TGCGCCAGCAGCCGGGGACAGGGGGGCAGCAATCAGCCCCAGCATTTT.

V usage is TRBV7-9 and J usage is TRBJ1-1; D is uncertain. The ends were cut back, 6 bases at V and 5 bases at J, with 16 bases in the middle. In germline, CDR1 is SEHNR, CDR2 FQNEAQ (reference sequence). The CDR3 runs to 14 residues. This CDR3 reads CASRSPSGETEAFF. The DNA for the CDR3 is TGTGCCAGCAGATCGCCCAGTGGGGAGACTGAAGCTTTCTTT.

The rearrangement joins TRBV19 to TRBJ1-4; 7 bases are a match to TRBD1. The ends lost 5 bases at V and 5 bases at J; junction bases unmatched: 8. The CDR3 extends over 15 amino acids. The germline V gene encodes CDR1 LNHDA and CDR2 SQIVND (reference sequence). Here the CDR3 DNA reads TGTGCCAGTAGTGTGGCGGGACAGAGGAATGAAAAACTGTTTTTT. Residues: CASSVAGQRNEKLFF. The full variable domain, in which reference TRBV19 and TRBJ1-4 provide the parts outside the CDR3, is DGGITQSPKYLFRKEGQNVTLSCEQNLNHDAMYWYRQDPGQGLRLIYYSQIVNDFQKGDIAEGYSVSREKKESFPLTVTSAQKNPTAFYLCASSVAGQRNEKLFFGSGTQLSVL.

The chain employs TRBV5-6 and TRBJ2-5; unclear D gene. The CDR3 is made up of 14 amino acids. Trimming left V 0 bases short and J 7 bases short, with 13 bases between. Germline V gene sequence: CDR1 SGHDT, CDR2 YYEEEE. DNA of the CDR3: TGTGCCAGCAGCTTGGCAGTAGGTCTAGGGACCCAGTACTTC. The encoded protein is CASSLAVGLGTQYF.

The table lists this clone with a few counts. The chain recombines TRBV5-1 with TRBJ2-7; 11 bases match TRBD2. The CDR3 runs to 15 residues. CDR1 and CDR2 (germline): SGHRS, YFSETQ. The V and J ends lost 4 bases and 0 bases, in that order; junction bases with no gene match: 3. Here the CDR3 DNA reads TGCGCCAGCAGCGTTAGCGGGGGGGGCTCCTACGAGCAGTACTTC. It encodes CASSVSGGGSYEQYF.

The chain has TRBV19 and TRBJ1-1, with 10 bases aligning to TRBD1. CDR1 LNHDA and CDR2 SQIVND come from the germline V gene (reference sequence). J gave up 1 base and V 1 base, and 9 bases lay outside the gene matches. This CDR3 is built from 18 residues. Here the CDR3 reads CASSIATGQGPRNTEAFF. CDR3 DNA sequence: TGTGCCAGTAGTATAGCTACGGGACAGGGGCCGCGGAACACTGAAGCTTTCTTT.

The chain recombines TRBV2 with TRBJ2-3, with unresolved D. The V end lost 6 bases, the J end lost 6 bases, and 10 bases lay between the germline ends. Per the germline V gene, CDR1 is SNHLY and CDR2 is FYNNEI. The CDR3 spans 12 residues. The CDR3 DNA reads TGTGCCAGCAGCTTACTCGCGGATACGCAGTATTTT. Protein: CASSLLADTQYF.

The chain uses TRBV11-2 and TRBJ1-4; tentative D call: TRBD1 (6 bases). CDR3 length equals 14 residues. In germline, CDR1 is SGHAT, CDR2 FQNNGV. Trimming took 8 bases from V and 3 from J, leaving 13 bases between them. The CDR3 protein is CASGPGVANEKLFF. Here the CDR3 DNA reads TGTGCCAGCGGACCAGGGGTGGCTAATGAAAAACTGTTTTTT.